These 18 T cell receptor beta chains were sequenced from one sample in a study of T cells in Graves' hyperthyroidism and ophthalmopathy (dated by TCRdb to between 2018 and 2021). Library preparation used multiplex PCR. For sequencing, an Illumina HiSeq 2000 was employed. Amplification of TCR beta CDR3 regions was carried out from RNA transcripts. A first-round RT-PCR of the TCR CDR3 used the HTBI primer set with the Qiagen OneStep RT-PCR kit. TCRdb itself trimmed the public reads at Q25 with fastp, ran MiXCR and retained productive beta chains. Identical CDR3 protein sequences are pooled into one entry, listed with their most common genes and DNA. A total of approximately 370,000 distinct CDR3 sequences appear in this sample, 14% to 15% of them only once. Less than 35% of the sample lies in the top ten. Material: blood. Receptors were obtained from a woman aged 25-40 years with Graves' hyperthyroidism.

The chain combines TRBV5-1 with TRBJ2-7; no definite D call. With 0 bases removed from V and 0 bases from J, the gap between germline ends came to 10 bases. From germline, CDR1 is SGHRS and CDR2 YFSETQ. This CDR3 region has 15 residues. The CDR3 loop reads CASSLDPEFSYEQYF. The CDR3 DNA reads TGCGCCAGCAGCTTGGATCCGGAATTCTCCTACGAGCAGTACTTC.

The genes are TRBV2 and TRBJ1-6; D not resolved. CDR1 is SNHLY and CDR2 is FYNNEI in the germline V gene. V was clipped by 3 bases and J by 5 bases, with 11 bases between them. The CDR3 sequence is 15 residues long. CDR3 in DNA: TGTGCCAGCAGTGAGTCGCCCCGGGATAATTCACCCCTCCACTTT. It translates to CASSESPRDNSPLHF.

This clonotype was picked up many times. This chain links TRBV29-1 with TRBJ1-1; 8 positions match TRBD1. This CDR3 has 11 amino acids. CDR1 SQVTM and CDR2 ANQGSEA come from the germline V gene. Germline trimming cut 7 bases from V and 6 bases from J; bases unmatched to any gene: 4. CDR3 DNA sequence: TGCAGCGCCGACAGGGGAGCTGAAGCTTTCTTT. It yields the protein CSADRGAEAFF.

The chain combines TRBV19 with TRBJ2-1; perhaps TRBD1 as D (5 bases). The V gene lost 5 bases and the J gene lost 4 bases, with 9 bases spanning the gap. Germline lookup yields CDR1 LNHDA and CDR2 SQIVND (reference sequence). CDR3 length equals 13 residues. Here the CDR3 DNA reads TGTGCCAGTAGTGACAGAATTTACAATGAGCAGTTCTTC. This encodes CASSDRIYNEQFF.

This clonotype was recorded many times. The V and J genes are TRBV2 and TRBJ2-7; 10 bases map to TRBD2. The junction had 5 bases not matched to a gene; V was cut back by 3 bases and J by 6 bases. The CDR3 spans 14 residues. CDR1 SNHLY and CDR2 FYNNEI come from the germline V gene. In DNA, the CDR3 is TGTGCCAGCAGTGATAAGCGGGAGGGCCCCGAGCAGTACTTC. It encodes CASSDKREGPEQYF.

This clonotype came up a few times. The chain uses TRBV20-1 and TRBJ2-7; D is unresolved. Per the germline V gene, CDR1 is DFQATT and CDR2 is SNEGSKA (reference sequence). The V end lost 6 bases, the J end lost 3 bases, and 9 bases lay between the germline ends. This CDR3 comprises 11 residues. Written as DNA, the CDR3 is TGCAGTGCCTCCCCCAGCTACGAGCAGTACTTC. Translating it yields CSASPSYEQYF.

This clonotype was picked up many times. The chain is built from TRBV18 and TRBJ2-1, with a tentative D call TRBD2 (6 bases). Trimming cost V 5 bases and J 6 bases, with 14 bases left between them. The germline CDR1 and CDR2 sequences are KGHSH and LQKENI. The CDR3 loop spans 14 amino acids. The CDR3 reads CASSFSGTANEQFF. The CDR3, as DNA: TGTGCCAGCTCATTCTCCGGGACTGCCAATGAGCAGTTCTTC.

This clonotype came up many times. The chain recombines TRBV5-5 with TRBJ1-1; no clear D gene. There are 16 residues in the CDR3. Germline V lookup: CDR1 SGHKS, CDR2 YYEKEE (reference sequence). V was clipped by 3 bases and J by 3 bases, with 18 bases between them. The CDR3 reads CASSSLGPGEDTEAFF. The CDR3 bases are TGTGCCAGCAGCTCTCTCGGGCCCGGTGAGGACACTGAAGCTTTCTTT.

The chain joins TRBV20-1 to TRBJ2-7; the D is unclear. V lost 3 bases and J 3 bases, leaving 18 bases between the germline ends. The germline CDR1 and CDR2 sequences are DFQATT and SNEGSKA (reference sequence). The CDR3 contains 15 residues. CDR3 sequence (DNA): TGCAGTGCTAGTCGGCCCGATTCCACCTACTACGAGCAGTACTTC. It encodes CSASRPDSTYYEQYF.

CDR3 region: CASRGLGVNRQPQHF. The CDR3 bases are TGTGCCAGCAGAGGTCTAGGGGTGAACCGTCAGCCCCAGCATTTT. V is TRBV2 and J is TRBJ1-5; the D gene is possibly TRBD1 (5 bases). CDR3 length equals 15 residues. Trimming removed 6 bases from V and 6 bases from J, with 18 bases in between. CDR1 SNHLY and CDR2 FYNNEI come from the germline V gene.

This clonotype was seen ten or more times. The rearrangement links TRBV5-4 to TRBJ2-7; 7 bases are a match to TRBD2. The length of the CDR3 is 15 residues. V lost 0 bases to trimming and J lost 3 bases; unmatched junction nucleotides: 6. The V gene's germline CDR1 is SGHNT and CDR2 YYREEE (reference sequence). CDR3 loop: CASSLGGSSVYEQYF. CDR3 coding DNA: TGTGCCAGCAGCTTGGGCGGGAGTTCAGTCTACGAGCAGTACTTC.

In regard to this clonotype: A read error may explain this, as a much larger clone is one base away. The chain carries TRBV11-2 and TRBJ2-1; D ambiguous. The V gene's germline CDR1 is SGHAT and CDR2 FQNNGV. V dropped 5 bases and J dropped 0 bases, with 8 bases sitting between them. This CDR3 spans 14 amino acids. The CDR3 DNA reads TGTGCCAGCAGCCCGACCCTCTCCTACAATGAGCAGTTCTTC. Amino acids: CASSPTLSYNEQFF.

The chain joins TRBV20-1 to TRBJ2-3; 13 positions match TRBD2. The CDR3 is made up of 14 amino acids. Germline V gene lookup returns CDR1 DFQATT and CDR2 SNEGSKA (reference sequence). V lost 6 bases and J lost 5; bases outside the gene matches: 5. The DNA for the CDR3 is TGCAGTGCGACTAGCGGGAGGCTGGGAGATACGCAGTATTTT. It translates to CSATSGRLGDTQYF.

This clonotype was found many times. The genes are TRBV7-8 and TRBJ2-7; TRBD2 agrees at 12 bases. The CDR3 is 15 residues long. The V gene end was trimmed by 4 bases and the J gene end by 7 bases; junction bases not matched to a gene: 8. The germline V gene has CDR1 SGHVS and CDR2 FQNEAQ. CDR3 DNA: TGTGCCAGCAGCTCTCGACTAGCGGGAGTAGGGGAGCAGTACTTC. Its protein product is CASSSRLAGVGEQYF.

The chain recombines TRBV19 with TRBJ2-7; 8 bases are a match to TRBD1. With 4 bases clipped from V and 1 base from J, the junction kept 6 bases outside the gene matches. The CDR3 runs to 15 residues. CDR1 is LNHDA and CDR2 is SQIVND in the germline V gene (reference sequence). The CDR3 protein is CASSNLRDRSYEQYF. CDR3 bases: TGTGCCAGTAGTAATCTCCGGGACAGGTCCTACGAGCAGTACTTC.

CDR3: CASRASGRADTQYF. The CDR3, as DNA: TGTGCCAGTAGGGCTAGCGGGAGAGCAGATACGCAGTATTTT. This chain uses TRBV19 with TRBJ2-3; 10 bases align to TRBD2. Germline-derived CDR1 and CDR2 are LNHDA and SQIVND (reference sequence). This CDR3 has 14 residues. J lost 4 bases, V lost 6 bases, and 4 bases had no gene match.

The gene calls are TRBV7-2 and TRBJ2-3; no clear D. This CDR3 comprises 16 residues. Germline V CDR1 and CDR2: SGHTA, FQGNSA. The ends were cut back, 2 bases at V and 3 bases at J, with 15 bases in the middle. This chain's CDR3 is CASSLSVAAGTDTQYF. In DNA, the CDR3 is TGTGCCAGCAGCTTATCGGTTGCGGCCGGGACAGATACGCAGTATTTT.

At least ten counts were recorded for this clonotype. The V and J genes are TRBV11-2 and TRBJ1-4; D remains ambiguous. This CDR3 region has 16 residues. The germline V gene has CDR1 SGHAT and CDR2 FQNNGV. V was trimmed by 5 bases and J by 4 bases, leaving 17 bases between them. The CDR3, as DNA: TGTGCCAGCAGCGCCCCGGGCCTCCTAGTTAATGAAAAACTGTTTTTT. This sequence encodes CASSAPGLLVNEKLFF.